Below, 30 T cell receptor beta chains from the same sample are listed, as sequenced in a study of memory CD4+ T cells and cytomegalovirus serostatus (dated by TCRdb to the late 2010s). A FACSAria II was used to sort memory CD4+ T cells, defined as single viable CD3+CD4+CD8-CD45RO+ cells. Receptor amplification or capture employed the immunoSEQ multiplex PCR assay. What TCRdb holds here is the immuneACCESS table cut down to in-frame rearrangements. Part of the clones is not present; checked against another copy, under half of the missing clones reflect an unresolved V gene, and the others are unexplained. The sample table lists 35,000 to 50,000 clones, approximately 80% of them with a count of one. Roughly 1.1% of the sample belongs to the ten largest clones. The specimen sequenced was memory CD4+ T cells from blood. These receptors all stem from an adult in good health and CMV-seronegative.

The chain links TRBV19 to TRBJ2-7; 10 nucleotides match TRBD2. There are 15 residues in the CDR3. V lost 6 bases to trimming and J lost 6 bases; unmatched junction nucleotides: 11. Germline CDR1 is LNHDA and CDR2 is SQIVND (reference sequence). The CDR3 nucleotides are TGTGCCAGTAGACCGAGCGGGAGGGGGGTAACCGAGCAGTACTTC. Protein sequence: CASRPSGRGVTEQYF.

The CDR3 sequence is CASSADRGGEAFF. The CDR3 DNA reads as TGTGCCAGCAGCGCGGACAGGGGAGGAGAAGCTTTCTTT. The V call is TRBV7-7, the J call TRBJ1-1, with TRBD1 matching 9 bases. In germline, CDR1 is SSHAT, CDR2 FNYEAQ (reference sequence). The CDR3 is made up of 13 amino acids. V lost 5 bases and J lost 8; bases outside the gene matches: 6.

The CDR3 nucleotides are TGTGCCAGCAGCTTACCGCGGAACTCAGGCACAGATACGCAGTATTTT. This translates into CASSLPRNSGTDTQYF. The J gene is TRBJ2-3, the V gene TRBV7-9, with D hard to call. V was trimmed by 2 bases and J by 1 base, leaving 13 bases between them. The CDR3 runs to 16 residues. CDR1 SEHNR and CDR2 FQNEAQ come from the germline V gene (reference sequence).

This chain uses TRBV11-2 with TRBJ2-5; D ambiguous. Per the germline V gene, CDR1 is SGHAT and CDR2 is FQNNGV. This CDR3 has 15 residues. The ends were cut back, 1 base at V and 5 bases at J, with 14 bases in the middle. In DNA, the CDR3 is TGTGCCAGCAGCTTAGGTCCATCATCATCGGAGACCCAGTACTTC. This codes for CASSLGPSSSETQYF.

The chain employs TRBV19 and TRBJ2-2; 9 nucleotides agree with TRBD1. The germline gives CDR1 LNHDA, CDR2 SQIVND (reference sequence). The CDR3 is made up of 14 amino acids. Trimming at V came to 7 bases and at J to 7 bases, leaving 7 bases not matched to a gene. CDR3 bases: TGTGCCAGTACCTGGGACAGGGCGAGCGGGGAGCTGTTTTTT. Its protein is CASTWDRASGELFF.

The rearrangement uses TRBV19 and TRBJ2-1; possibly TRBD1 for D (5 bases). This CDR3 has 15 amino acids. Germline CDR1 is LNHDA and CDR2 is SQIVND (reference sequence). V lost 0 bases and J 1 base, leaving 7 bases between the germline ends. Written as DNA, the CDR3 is TGTGCCAGTAGTATAGAAAGGGGTTCCTACAATGAGCAGTTCTTC. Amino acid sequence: CASSIERGSYNEQFF.

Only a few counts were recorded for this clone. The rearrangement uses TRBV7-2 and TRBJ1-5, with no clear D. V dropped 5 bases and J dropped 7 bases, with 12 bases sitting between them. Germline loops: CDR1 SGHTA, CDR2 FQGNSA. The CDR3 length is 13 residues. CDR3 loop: CASSAPGKQPQHF. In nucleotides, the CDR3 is TGTGCCAGCAGCGCGCCCGGGAAACAGCCCCAGCATTTT. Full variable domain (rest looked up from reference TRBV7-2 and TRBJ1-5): GAGVSQSPSNKVTEKGKDVELRCDPISGHTALYWYRQSLGQGLEFLIYFQGNSAPDKSGLPSDRFSAERTGGSVSTLTIQRTQQEDSAVYLCASSAPGKQPQHFGDGTRLSIL.

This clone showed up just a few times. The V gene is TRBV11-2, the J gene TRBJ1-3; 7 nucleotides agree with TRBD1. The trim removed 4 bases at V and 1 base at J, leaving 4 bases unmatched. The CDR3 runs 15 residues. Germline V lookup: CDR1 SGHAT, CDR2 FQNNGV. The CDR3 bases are TGTGCCAGCAGCTCGACAGGGAGATCTGGAAACACCATATATTTT. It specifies CASSSTGRSGNTIYF. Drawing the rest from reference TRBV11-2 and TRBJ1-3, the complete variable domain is EAGVAQSPRYKIIEKRQSVAFWCNPISGHATLYWYQQILGQGPKLLIQFQNNGVVDDSQLPKDRFSAERLKGVDSTLKIQPAKLEDSAVYLCASSSTGRSGNTIYFGEGSWLTVV.

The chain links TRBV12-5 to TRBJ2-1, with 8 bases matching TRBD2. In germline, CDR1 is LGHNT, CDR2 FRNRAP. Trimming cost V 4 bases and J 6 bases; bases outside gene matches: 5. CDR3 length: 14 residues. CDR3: CASGWGAGVNEQFF. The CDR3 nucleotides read TGTGCTAGTGGTTGGGGAGCGGGAGTCAATGAGCAGTTCTTC.

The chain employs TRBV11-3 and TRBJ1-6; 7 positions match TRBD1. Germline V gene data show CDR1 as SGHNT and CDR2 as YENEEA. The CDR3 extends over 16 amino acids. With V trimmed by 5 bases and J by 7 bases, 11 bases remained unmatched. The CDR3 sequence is CASSPIVDRVNSPLHF. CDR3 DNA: TGTGCCAGCAGCCCTATTGTAGACAGGGTAAATTCACCCCTCCACTTT.

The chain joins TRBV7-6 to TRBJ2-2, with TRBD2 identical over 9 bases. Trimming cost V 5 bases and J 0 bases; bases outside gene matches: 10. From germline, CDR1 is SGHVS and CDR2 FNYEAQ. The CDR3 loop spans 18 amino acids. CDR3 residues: CASSLTGLAGSNTGELFF. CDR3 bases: TGTGCCAGCAGCCTAACGGGACTAGCTGGATCGAACACCGGGGAGCTGTTTTTT. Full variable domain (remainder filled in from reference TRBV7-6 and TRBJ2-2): GAGVSQSPRYKVTKRGQDVALRCDPISGHVSLYWYRQALGQGPEFLTYFNYEAQQDKSGLPNDRFSAERPEGSISTLTIQRTEQRDSAMYRCASSLTGLAGSNTGELFFGEGSRLTVL.

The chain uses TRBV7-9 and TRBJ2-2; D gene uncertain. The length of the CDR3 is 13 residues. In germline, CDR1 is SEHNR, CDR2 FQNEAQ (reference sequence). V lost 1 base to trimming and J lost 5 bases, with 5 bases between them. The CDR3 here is CASSLEPTGELFF. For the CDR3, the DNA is TGTGCCAGCAGCTTAGAGCCGACCGGGGAGCTGTTTTTT.

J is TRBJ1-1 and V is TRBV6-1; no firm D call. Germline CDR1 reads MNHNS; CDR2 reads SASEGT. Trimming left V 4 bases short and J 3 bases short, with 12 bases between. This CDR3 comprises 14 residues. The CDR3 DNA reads TGTGCCAGCAGTGTTATCGGCGGCTACACTGAAGCTTTCTTT. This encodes CASSVIGGYTEAFF.

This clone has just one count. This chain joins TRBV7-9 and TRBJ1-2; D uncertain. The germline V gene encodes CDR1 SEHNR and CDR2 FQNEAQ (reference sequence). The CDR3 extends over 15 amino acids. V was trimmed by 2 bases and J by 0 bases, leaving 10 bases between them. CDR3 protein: CASSLMDGANYGYTF. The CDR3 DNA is TGTGCCAGCAGCTTAATGGACGGTGCTAACTATGGCTACACCTTC.

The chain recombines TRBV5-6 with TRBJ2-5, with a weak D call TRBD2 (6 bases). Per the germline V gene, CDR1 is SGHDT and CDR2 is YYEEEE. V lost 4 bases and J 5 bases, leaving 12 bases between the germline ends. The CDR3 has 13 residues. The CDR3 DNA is TGTGCCAGCAGCCCGTCCCGGGGGGAGACCCAGTACTTC. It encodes CASSPSRGETQYF.

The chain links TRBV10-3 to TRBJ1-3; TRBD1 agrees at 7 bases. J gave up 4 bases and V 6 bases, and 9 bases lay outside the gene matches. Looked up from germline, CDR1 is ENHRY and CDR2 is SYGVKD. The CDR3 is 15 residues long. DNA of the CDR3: TGTGCCATCAGGCCGACAGGGACGGCAGGAAACACCATATATTTT. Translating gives CAIRPTGTAGNTIYF.

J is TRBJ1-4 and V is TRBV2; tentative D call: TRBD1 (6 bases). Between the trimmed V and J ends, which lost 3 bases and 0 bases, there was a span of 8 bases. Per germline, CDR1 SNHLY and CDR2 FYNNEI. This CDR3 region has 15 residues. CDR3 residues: CASSEDSSTNEKLFF. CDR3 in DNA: TGTGCCAGCAGTGAGGACAGTTCAACTAATGAAAAACTGTTTTTT.

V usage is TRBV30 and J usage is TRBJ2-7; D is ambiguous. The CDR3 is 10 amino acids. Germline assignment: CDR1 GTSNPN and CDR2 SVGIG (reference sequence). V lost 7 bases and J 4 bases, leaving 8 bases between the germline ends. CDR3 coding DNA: TGTGCCTTCGGTGGTTACGAGCAGTACTTC. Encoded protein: CAFGGYEQYF.

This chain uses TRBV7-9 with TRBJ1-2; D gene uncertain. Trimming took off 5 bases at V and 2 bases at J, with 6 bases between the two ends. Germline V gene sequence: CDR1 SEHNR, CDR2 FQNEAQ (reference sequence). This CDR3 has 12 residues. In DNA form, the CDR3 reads TGTGCCAGCAGCCGCATAAACTATGGCTACACCTTC. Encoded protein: CASSRINYGYTF.

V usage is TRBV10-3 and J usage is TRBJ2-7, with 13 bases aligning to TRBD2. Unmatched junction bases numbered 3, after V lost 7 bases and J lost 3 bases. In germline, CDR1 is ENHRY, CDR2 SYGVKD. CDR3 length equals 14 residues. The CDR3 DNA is TGTGCCATCAAGGGGACTAGCGGGAACTACGAGCAGTACTTC. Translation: CAIKGTSGNYEQYF.

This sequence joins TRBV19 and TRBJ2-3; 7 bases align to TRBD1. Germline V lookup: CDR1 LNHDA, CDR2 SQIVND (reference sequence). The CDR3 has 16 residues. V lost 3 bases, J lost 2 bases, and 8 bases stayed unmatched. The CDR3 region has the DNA TGTGCCAGTAGTATGCCCCGGACAGGCCACACAGATACGCAGTATTTT. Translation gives CASSMPRTGHTDTQYF.

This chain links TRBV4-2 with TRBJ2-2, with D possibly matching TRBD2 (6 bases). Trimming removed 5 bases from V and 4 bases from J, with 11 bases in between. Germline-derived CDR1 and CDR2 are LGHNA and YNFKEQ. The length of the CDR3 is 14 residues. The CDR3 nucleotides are TGTGCCAGCAGCGTAGCGGAGGTCACCGGGGAGCTGTTTTTT. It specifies CASSVAEVTGELFF.

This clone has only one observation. The CDR3 DNA sequence: TGCGCCAGCAGCCAAGTACAGAGCTCCTATAATTCACCCCTCCACTTT. Translation gives CASSQVQSSYNSPLHF. The chain combines TRBV4-1 with TRBJ1-6; D remains unclear. The CDR3 contains 16 residues. The V end lost 1 base, the J end lost 0 bases, and 7 bases lay between the germline ends. Looked up from germline, CDR1 is MGHRA and CDR2 is YSYEKL.

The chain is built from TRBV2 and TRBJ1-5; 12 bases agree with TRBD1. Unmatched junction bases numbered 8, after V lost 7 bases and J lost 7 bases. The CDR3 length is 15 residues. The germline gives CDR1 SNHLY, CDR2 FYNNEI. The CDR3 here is CASNRGTGGRQPQHF. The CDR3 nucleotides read TGTGCCAGCAATAGAGGGACAGGGGGCCGACAGCCCCAGCATTTT.

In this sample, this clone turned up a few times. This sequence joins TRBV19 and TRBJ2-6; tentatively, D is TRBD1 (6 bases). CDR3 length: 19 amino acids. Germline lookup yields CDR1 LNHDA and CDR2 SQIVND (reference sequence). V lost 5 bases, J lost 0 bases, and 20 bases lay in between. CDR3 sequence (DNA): TGTGCCAGTAGTGCTCCTTGGGGGCGGTCGAGCTCTGGGGCCAACGTCCTGACTTTC. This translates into CASSAPWGRSSSGANVLTF.

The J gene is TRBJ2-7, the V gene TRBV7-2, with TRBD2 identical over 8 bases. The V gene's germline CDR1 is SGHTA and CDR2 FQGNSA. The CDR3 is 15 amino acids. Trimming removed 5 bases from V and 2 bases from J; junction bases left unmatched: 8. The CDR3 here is CASSEGPGGPYEQYF. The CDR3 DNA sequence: TGTGCCAGCAGCGAAGGCCCGGGAGGGCCCTACGAGCAGTACTTC.

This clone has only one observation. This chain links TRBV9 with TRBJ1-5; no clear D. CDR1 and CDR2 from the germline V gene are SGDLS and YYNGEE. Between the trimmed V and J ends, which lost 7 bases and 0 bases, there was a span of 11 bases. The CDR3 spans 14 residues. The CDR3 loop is CASPPRVSNQPQHF. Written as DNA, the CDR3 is TGTGCCAGCCCTCCGAGGGTTAGCAATCAGCCCCAGCATTTT.

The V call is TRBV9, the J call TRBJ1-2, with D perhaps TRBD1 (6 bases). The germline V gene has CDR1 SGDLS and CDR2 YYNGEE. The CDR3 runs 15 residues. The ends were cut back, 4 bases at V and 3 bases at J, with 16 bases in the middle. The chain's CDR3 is CASSPNVRGYYGYTF. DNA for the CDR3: TGTGCCAGCAGCCCGAACGTCAGGGGCTACTATGGCTACACCTTC.

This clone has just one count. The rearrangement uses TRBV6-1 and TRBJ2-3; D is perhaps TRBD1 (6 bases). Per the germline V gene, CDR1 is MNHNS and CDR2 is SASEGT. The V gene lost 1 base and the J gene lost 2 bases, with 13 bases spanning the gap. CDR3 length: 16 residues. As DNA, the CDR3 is TGTGCCAGCAGTGAAGAACCAGGGGACCCCACAGATACGCAGTATTTT. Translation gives CASSEEPGDPTDTQYF.

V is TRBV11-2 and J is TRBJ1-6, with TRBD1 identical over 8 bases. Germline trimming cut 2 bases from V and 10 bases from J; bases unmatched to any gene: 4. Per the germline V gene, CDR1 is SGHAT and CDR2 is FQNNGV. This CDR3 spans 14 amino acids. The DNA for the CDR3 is TGTGCCAGCAGCTTAAGGACAGGGTACTCACCCCTCCACTTT. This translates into CASSLRTGYSPLHF.